Listed here are 30 T cell receptor beta chains from one sample, sequenced in a study of shared clonotypes between healthy human individuals. Some clones are missing from TCRdb's copy, which holds only in-frame ones; the method was immunoSEQ multiplex PCR. The sample contains about 2.3 million clones, 85% to 95% of which appear only once. The sequencing sample was made of naive CD4+ T cells from PBMCs. The subset here: CD45RA+ positively selected. These receptors came from a man aged 18 to 29 in good health. Some clones in this sample may be carry-over from other donors' samples.

V is TRBV2 and J is TRBJ1-1, with a weak D call TRBD1 (5 bases). The CDR3 is 15 amino acids. Germline lookup yields CDR1 SNHLY and CDR2 FYNNEI. The V end lost 6 bases, the J end lost 0 bases, and 14 bases lay between the germline ends. CDR3 in DNA: TGTGCCAGCAGGACGGAGGGGCTCCTGAACACTGAAGCTTTCTTT. As protein: CASRTEGLLNTEAFF.

The chain links TRBV15 to TRBJ1-4; no definite D call. Germline V lookup: CDR1 LNHNV, CDR2 YYDKDF (reference sequence). Trimming cost V 0 bases and J 10 bases, with 6 bases left between them. The length of the CDR3 is 12 residues. The CDR3 here is CATSRDIGKLFF. CDR3 nucleotides: TGTGCCACCAGCAGAGACATCGGAAAACTGTTTTTT.

The chain joins TRBV29-1 to TRBJ2-1; D not certain. This CDR3 contains 16 residues. The V end was cut by 6 bases, the J end by 0 bases, with 18 bases between. Germline CDR1 reads SQVTM; CDR2 reads ANQGSEA. Here the CDR3 DNA reads TGCAGCGTGCGACGACGGACGCTTAGCTCCTACAATGAGCAGTTCTTC. Protein sequence: CSVRRRTLSSYNEQFF.

This clone has just one count. The V gene is TRBV4-2, the J gene TRBJ1-4; 8 nucleotides match TRBD1. Looked up from germline, CDR1 is LGHNA and CDR2 is YNFKEQ. The CDR3 spans 16 residues. V lost 4 bases to trimming and J lost 7 bases; unmatched junction nucleotides: 11. The CDR3 DNA sequence: TGTGCCAGCAGCCGCGAAGGACAGGGCCGAGGTGAAAAACTGTTTTTT. Translated: CASSREGQGRGEKLFF.

The chain recombines TRBV11-2 with TRBJ2-7; a possible D gene is TRBD1 (5 bases). CDR3 size: 15 residues. V was cut by 5 bases and J by 5 bases, with 19 bases left in between. Germline V lookup: CDR1 SGHAT, CDR2 FQNNGV. The CDR3 loop is CASSPQGGVRDEQYF. The CDR3 DNA reads as TGTGCCAGCAGCCCCCAGGGCGGAGTTAGGGACGAGCAGTACTTC.

The chain uses TRBV14 and TRBJ2-2; D gene ambiguous. This CDR3 is 16 amino acids long. V was pared by 1 base and J by 6 bases, with 15 bases between. Germline lookup yields CDR1 SGHDN and CDR2 FVKESK. DNA for the CDR3: TGTGCCAGCAGCCAAGGGTCTTTGAGGTTCCCCGGGGAGCTGTTTTTT. Protein: CASSQGSLRFPGELFF.

The chain joins TRBV5-1 to TRBJ2-7; 10 bases agree with TRBD1. The V segment lost 1 base and the J segment 5 bases; nucleotides outside the gene matches: 3. The CDR3 has 14 amino acids. Germline CDR1 and CDR2: SGHRS and YFSETQ. The CDR3, as DNA: TGCGCCAGCAGCTTGATGGGACAGGGGAACGAGCAGTACTTC. Protein: CASSLMGQGNEQYF.

This sequence joins TRBV18 and TRBJ1-3; D not resolved. This CDR3 region has 16 residues. Germline lookup yields CDR1 KGHSH and CDR2 LQKENI. The V end lost 5 bases, the J end lost 2 bases, and 16 bases lay between the germline ends. The CDR3 DNA sequence: TGTGCCAGCTCAGCAGTAGCGGGTTCGACTGGAAACACCATATATTTT. Protein product: CASSAVAGSTGNTIYF.

This clone was seen once. This CDR3 is also generated by other DNA sequences in the sample. This rearrangement joins TRBV28 to TRBJ1-4, with 7 bases fitting TRBD1. CDR3 size: 14 residues. Germline-derived CDR1 and CDR2 are MDHEN and SYDVKM. The V segment lost 3 bases and the J segment 3 bases; nucleotides outside the gene matches: 1. The CDR3 loop reads CASSLTGSNEKLFF. DNA of the CDR3: TGTGCCAGCAGTTTGACAGGGTCTAATGAAAAACTGTTTTTT.

The chain carries TRBV11-2 and TRBJ2-7; TRBD2 matches at 13 bases. This CDR3 has 16 amino acids. V lost 1 base and J lost 7; bases outside the gene matches: 7. Germline values: CDR1 SGHAT, CDR2 FQNNGV. The CDR3 DNA sequence: TGTGCCAGCAGCTTAGCGATACTAGCGGGAGGGCTAGAGCAGTACTTC. Protein product: CASSLAILAGGLEQYF.

The rearrangement uses TRBV28 and TRBJ1-2; D possibly corresponds to TRBD1 (5 bases). The V end lost 3 bases, the J end lost 2 bases, and 10 bases lay between the germline ends. The CDR3 sequence is 14 residues long. The V gene's germline CDR1 is MDHEN and CDR2 SYDVKM. Written as DNA, the CDR3 is TGTGCCAGCAGTTTTGGGGGAAAAAACTATGGCTACACCTTC. Amino acids: CASSFGGKNYGYTF.

This chain links TRBV5-1 with TRBJ2-3, with D possibly matching TRBD2 (5 bases). The CDR3 spans 17 residues. Germline V gene sequence: CDR1 SGHRS, CDR2 YFSETQ. Deletions cut 6 bases from V and 4 bases from J, with 24 bases between. The CDR3 DNA sequence: TGCGCCAGCATCCTGATACCCGGGCAAGGAGGCGCAGATACGCAGTATTTT. Its protein is CASILIPGQGGADTQYF.

V and J are TRBV30 and TRBJ1-5, with TRBD1 matching 7 bases. The CDR3 has 15 residues. After removal of 4 bases from V and 3 bases from J, the junction contained 9 bases not matched to a gene. Germline CDR1 GTSNPN, CDR2 SVGIG (reference sequence). The CDR3 sequence is CAWKKKDRFNQPQHF. The CDR3 DNA reads TGTGCCTGGAAAAAAAAGGACAGGTTCAATCAGCCCCAGCATTTT.

The chain has TRBV5-1 and TRBJ1-4; 8 nucleotides match TRBD1. The germline V gene has CDR1 SGHRS and CDR2 YFSETQ. This CDR3 has 14 amino acids. Trimming removed 5 bases from V and 7 bases from J; junction bases left unmatched: 7. The DNA of the CDR3 is TGCGCCAGCAGAACCGGACAGGGAGGTGAAAAACTGTTTTTT. As protein: CASRTGQGGEKLFF.

The chain has TRBV18 and TRBJ1-3; 7 nucleotides line up with TRBD1. Germline V lookup: CDR1 KGHSH, CDR2 LQKENI. The CDR3 spans 16 residues. The V and J ends lost 3 bases and 2 bases, in that order; junction bases with no gene match: 7. The CDR3 is CASSPRTGDAGNTIYF. The CDR3 DNA reads TGTGCCAGCTCACCTCGCACAGGGGATGCTGGAAACACCATATATTTT.

This clone was recorded once. This chain connects TRBV9 to TRBJ2-3; D call uncertain. The CDR3 has 14 amino acids. V was trimmed by 0 bases and J by 0 bases, leaving 5 bases between them. Germline CDR1 and CDR2: SGDLS and YYNGEE. CDR3 amino acids: CASSVARSTDTQYF. The CDR3 DNA follows: TGTGCCAGCAGCGTAGCTCGGAGCACAGATACGCAGTATTTT.

This clone was seen once. This chain uses TRBV21-1 with TRBJ2-3; no DNA check was done on the table's D call, TRBD2. TRBV21-1 is a pseudogene segment. CDR3 size: 15 residues. The CDR3 protein is CASSKDCRGTDTQYF. DNA for the CDR3: TGTGCCAGCAGCAAGGACTGTAGGGGCACAGATACGCAGTATTTT.

CDR3 sequence reads: CASSTSGDIYEQYF. CDR3 bases: TGTGCCAGCAGCACTAGCGGGGATATCTACGAGCAGTACTTC. V and J are TRBV21-1 and TRBJ2-7; the table assigns TRBD2, which was not confirmed against the DNA. TRBV21-1 is labeled a pseudogene. CDR3 length equals 14 residues.

This clone appeared once. The rearrangement uses TRBV6-5 and TRBJ2-7, with 9 bases identical to TRBD1. Germline V gene data show CDR1 as MNHEY and CDR2 as SVGAGI. Trimming removed 8 bases from V and 7 bases from J; junction bases left unmatched: 9. The CDR3 is 13 amino acids. The CDR3 DNA reads TGTGCCAGCCGCTACGGGACAGGGAAGGAGCAGTACTTC. It is translated as CASRYGTGKEQYF.

V is TRBV19 and J is TRBJ1-5; possible D gene TRBD1, 5 bases. V lost 6 bases, J lost 7 bases, and 22 bases lay in between. Per the germline V gene, CDR1 is LNHDA and CDR2 is SQIVND (reference sequence). This CDR3 is 16 amino acids long. The CDR3, as DNA: TGTGCCAGTAGGAGTCCTGCTGCGGGGCGGAAGCAGCCCCAGCATTTT. It is translated as CASRSPAAGRKQPQHF. Full variable domain (outside the CDR3, taken from reference TRBV19 and TRBJ1-5): DGGITQSPKYLFRKEGQNVTLSCEQNLNHDAMYWYRQDPGQGLRLIYYSQIVNDFQKGDIAEGYSVSREKKESFPLTVTSAQKNPTAFYLCASRSPAAGRKQPQHFGDGTRLSIL.

The CDR3 DNA sequence: TGTGCCAGCAGGGCTGGACAGTTTTACTATGGCTACACCTTC. Protein sequence: CASRAGQFYYGYTF. The chain joins TRBV28 to TRBJ1-2; D possibly corresponds to TRBD1 (6 bases). The germline V and J ends were trimmed by 6 bases and 3 bases, with 14 bases remaining between them. The CDR3 spans 14 residues. Germline V gene data show CDR1 as MDHEN and CDR2 as SYDVKM.

The rearrangement joins TRBV18 to TRBJ2-5; D is perhaps TRBD1 (5 bases). With 0 bases removed from V and 2 bases from J, the gap between germline ends came to 7 bases. This CDR3 is 14 amino acids long. Germline V gene data show CDR1 as KGHSH and CDR2 as LQKENI. CDR3 amino acids: CASSPPRQQETQYF. The CDR3, as DNA: TGTGCCAGCTCACCACCGCGACAGCAAGAGACCCAGTACTTC.

CDR3 sequence reads: CAIRGFAGANVLTF. In DNA form, the CDR3 reads TGTGCCATCAGGGGATTCGCTGGGGCCAACGTCCTGACTTTC. The chain is built from TRBV10-3 and TRBJ2-6; no firm D call. The CDR3 sequence is 14 residues long. Trimming removed 6 bases from V and 2 bases from J, with 8 bases in between. CDR1 and CDR2 (germline): ENHRY, SYGVKD.

This chain connects TRBV14 to TRBJ2-1; tentative D call: TRBD2 (6 bases). Germline assignment: CDR1 SGHDN and CDR2 FVKESK. The CDR3 loop spans 13 amino acids. Trimming removed 0 bases at V and 15 bases at J, with 15 bases between. The CDR3 nucleotides are TGTGCCAGCAGCCAAGATTTGAGCGGGCACCCGTTCTTC. The encoded protein is CASSQDLSGHPFF.

V usage is TRBV29-1 and J usage is TRBJ2-7, with 8 nucleotides matching TRBD1. The CDR3 runs 13 residues. J gave up 5 bases and V 6 bases, and 9 bases lay outside the gene matches. Germline V lookup: CDR1 SQVTM, CDR2 ANQGSEA. CDR3 residues: CSVRTGSLHEQYF. CDR3 DNA sequence: TGCAGCGTCCGGACAGGGAGTCTTCACGAGCAGTACTTC.

The chain uses TRBV9 and TRBJ2-3; D tentatively fits TRBD1 or TRBD2 (5 bases each). The germline V gene has CDR1 SGDLS and CDR2 YYNGEE. CDR3 size: 16 residues. Trimming pared 1 base from V and 6 bases from J, leaving 18 bases between. CDR3 region: CASSVTDPGQADTQYF. DNA for the CDR3: TGTGCCAGCAGCGTAACCGACCCGGGGCAGGCTGATACGCAGTATTTT.

This chain uses TRBV2 with TRBJ2-2; tentatively, D is TRBD1 or TRBD2 (5 bases each). From germline, CDR1 is SNHLY and CDR2 FYNNEI. CDR3 size: 15 residues. V lost 5 bases and J lost 5, with 15 bases in between. This CDR3 reads CASSYTGTPTGELFF. CDR3 DNA: TGTGCCAGCAGTTACACCGGGACCCCAACCGGGGAGCTGTTTTTT.

V and J are TRBV4-3 and TRBJ1-4; the D gene is possibly TRBD1 (5 bases). V lost 1 base to trimming and J lost 0 bases, with 12 bases between them. Looked up from germline, CDR1 is LGHNA and CDR2 is YSLEER. The CDR3 loop spans 17 amino acids. Here the CDR3 reads CASSQGAGRATNEKLFF. CDR3 bases: TGCGCCAGCAGCCAAGGGGCAGGGAGAGCAACTAATGAAAAACTGTTTTTT.

This clone appeared a single time. The CDR3 DNA reads TGCGCCAGCAGGAGGGACAGAGAAGCTTTCTTT. Translation: CASRRDREAFF. The V call is TRBV4-1, the J call TRBJ1-1, with 7 positions matching TRBD1. V shed 6 bases, J shed 8 bases, and the junction held 3 bases outside the gene matches. The CDR3 is 11 residues long. Germline assignment: CDR1 MGHRA and CDR2 YSYEKL.

The chain uses TRBV19 and TRBJ1-5; no firm D call. Germline V CDR1 and CDR2: LNHDA, SQIVND (reference sequence). V was clipped by 2 bases and J by 3 bases, with 8 bases between them. The CDR3 contains 14 residues. The CDR3 is CASSIRAINQPQHF. CDR3 bases: TGTGCCAGTAGTATACGGGCCATCAATCAGCCCCAGCATTTT.